This entry describes one T cell receptor beta chain. The sample contains more than one DNA sequence encoding this CDR3. Per germline, CDR1 SGHTA and CDR2 FQGNSA. V dropped 5 bases and J dropped 4; count of bases not matched to a gene: 6. The CDR3 consists of 14 residues. Profiling relied on immunoSEQ multiplex PCR, and the TCRdb table lists in-frame clones only, not all of them. Of more than 70,000 clones in the sample, almost 85% were seen once. The entry originates in a study of OX40 agonist ivuxolimab in advanced cancers. As for the study in general: Partial responses, seen in three patients, involved one hepatocellular carcinoma and two cutaneous melanomas.

The material was CD4+ or CD8+ T cells sorted from blood, obtained in a trial of the OX40 agonist ivuxolimab. This clonotype was sampled from an adult with an advanced solid tumor such as melanoma, head and neck, liver or kidney cancer. The chain couples TRBV7-2 to TRBJ2-7; 9 positions match TRBD1. As DNA, the CDR3 is TGTGCCAGCAGCGCCGGGACAGGGTTTTACGAGCAGTACTTC. This encodes CASSAGTGFYEQYF.